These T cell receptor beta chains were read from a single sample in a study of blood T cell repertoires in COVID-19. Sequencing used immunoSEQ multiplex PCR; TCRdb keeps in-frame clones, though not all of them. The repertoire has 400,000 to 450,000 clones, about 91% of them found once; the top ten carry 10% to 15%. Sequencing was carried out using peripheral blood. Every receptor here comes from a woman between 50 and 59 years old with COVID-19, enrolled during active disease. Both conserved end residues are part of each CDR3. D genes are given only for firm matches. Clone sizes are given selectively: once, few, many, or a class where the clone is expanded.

CDR3nt: TGTGCCAGCTTTTTTCCGGCGGGGGTGGGGCATAATGAGCAGTTCTTC
CDR3aa: CASFFPAGVGHNEQFF
d_gene: TRBD2
j_gene: TRBJ2-1
v_gene: TRBV2
abundance: NA

CDR3nt: TGTGCCAGCTCACCACAGGGGGCGGACACTGAAGCTTTCTTT
CDR3aa: CASSPQGADTEAFF
d_gene: TRBD1
j_gene: TRBJ1-1
v_gene: TRBV18
abundance: NA

CDR3nt: TGCGCCAGCAGCTTGGCGGGTCACTATGGCTACACCTTC
CDR3aa: CASSLAGHYGYTF
d_gene: NA
j_gene: TRBJ1-2
v_gene: TRBV5-1
abundance: NA

CDR3nt: TGCGCCAGCAGCCGGACAGGGCTGAGGGAGCAGTACTTC
CDR3aa: CASSRTGLREQYF
d_gene: TRBD1
j_gene: TRBJ2-7
v_gene: TRBV5-1
abundance: NA

CDR3nt: TGTGCCAGCAGCCCCGGGGGGCAGACCGGGGAGCTGTTTTTT
CDR3aa: CASSPGGQTGELFF
d_gene: NA
j_gene: TRBJ2-2
v_gene: TRBV7-9
abundance: once

CDR3nt: TGTGCCACCAGTCACCGTAGCTCCTACAATGAGCAGTTCTTC
CDR3aa: CATSHRSSYNEQFF
d_gene: NA
j_gene: TRBJ2-1
v_gene: TRBV24-1
abundance: NA

CDR3nt: TGTGCCAGCAGCTTAAGGAGGGTGGAGACCCAGTACTTC
CDR3aa: CASSLRRVETQYF
d_gene: NA
j_gene: TRBJ2-5
v_gene: TRBV11-2
abundance: NA

CDR3nt: TGTGCCAGCAAACCGGGACTAGCCCTTTGGGAGCAGTACTTC
CDR3aa: CASKPGLALWEQYF
d_gene: TRBD2
j_gene: TRBJ2-7
v_gene: TRBV2
abundance: NA

CDR3nt: TGTGCCAGCAGCCAAGATGGGGGACAGGGGGCCGTCTACGAGCAGTACTTC
CDR3aa: CASSQDGGQGAVYEQYF
d_gene: TRBD1
j_gene: TRBJ2-7
v_gene: TRBV3-1/TRBV3-2
abundance: once

CDR3nt: TGTGCCAGCAGCGTTAATTCGGGACACCGGAATGGCTACACCTTC
CDR3aa: CASSVNSGHRNGYTF
d_gene: NA
j_gene: TRBJ1-2
v_gene: TRBV6-5
abundance: NA

CDR3nt: TGTGCCAGTTCGTGGCGGCCTGGAAACACCATATATTTT
CDR3aa: CASSWRPGNTIYF
d_gene: NA
j_gene: TRBJ1-3
v_gene: TRBV6-5
abundance: NA

CDR3nt: TGTGCCATCAGTGAGTGGACAGGGGCAAGGACTGAAGCTTTCTTT
CDR3aa: CAISEWTGARTEAFF
d_gene: TRBD1
j_gene: TRBJ1-1
v_gene: TRBV10-3
abundance: NA

CDR3nt: TGTGCCAGTGGACAGGGATGGTCCTACAATGAGCAGTTCTTC
CDR3aa: CASGQGWSYNEQFF
d_gene: TRBD1
j_gene: TRBJ2-1
v_gene: TRBV2
abundance: NA

CDR3nt: TGTGCCAGCAGTCCCCTCCCCTTTGGACAGGCTCTCCCTAGCTATGGCTACACCTTC
CDR3aa: CASSPLPFGQALPSYGYTF
d_gene: TRBD1
j_gene: TRBJ1-2
v_gene: TRBV27
abundance: NA

CDR3nt: TGTGCCAGCAGCTTAGGGGTGGGGAGCTCCTACAATGAGCAGTTCTTC
CDR3aa: CASSLGVGSSYNEQFF
d_gene: NA
j_gene: TRBJ2-1
v_gene: TRBV7-7
abundance: NA

CDR3nt: TGTGCCAGCAGCTTGGCGGCAGGGAGGATGAACACTGAAGCTTTCTTT
CDR3aa: CASSLAAGRMNTEAFF
d_gene: NA
j_gene: TRBJ1-1
v_gene: TRBV5-6
abundance: NA

CDR3nt: TGCGCCAGCAGCTTGACGGGACAGCGTACAGATACGCAGTATTTT
CDR3aa: CASSLTGQRTDTQYF
d_gene: TRBD1
j_gene: TRBJ2-3
v_gene: TRBV5-1
abundance: NA

CDR3nt: TGTGCCTGGAGTGACCCACCGACTACCCGGGAGGCTTTCTTT
CDR3aa: CAWSDPPTTREAFF
d_gene: NA
j_gene: TRBJ1-1
v_gene: TRBV30
abundance: NA

CDR3nt: TGTGCCAGTAGTATAGTTTGGACTGCCGGGACTGAAGCTTTCTTT
CDR3aa: CASSIVWTAGTEAFF
d_gene: NA
j_gene: TRBJ1-1
v_gene: TRBV19
abundance: NA

CDR3nt: TGTGCCAGCAGTTACAGCAAGAACACCGGGGAGCTGTTTTTT
CDR3aa: CASSYSKNTGELFF
d_gene: NA
j_gene: TRBJ2-2
v_gene: TRBV6-6
abundance: NA

CDR3nt: TGTGCCAGCAGTTATGGGGAGAAATACACCTTC
CDR3aa: CASSYGEKYTF
d_gene: NA
j_gene: TRBJ1-2
v_gene: TRBV12-3/TRBV12-4
abundance: NA

CDR3nt: TGTGCCAGCAGCTCACAGGGAAATGGCTACACCTTC
CDR3aa: CASSSQGNGYTF
d_gene: NA
j_gene: TRBJ1-2
v_gene: TRBV5-6
abundance: NA

CDR3nt: TGTGCCAGTAGTGCCGAGGGGGCGGGGAGCTACGAGCAGTACTTC
CDR3aa: CASSAEGAGSYEQYF
d_gene: NA
j_gene: TRBJ2-7
v_gene: TRBV19
abundance: NA

CDR3nt: TGCAGCGTTACAGGGGATGGGGTGTATGGCTACACCTTC
CDR3aa: CSVTGDGVYGYTF
d_gene: TRBD1
j_gene: TRBJ1-2
v_gene: TRBV29-1
abundance: NA

CDR3nt: TGTGCCAGCAGTAAGACAGGAGACTATGGCTACACCTTC
CDR3aa: CASSKTGDYGYTF
d_gene: NA
j_gene: TRBJ1-2
v_gene: TRBV28
abundance: NA

CDR3nt: TGTGCCAGCTCACCGACAACCACCTACGAGCAGTACTTC
CDR3aa: CASSPTTTYEQYF
d_gene: NA
j_gene: TRBJ2-7
v_gene: TRBV18
abundance: NA

CDR3nt: TGTGCCAGTAGCCTTACAGAAATGAACACTGAAGCTTTCTTT
CDR3aa: CASSLTEMNTEAFF
d_gene: NA
j_gene: TRBJ1-1
v_gene: TRBV19
abundance: NA

CDR3nt: TGTGCCAGCTCGGCAGGGGCGTCGGCCACCATATATTTT
CDR3aa: CASSAGASATIYF
d_gene: NA
j_gene: TRBJ1-3
v_gene: TRBV7-9
abundance: NA

CDR3nt: TGTGCCAGCAGCAACAGGGGACGTGAGCAGTTCTTC
CDR3aa: CASSNRGREQFF
d_gene: TRBD1
j_gene: TRBJ2-1
v_gene: TRBV28
abundance: NA

CDR3nt: TGCGCCAGCAGCTTGGCTCCCCGGGAAGTGCGTTCACCCCTCCACTTT
CDR3aa: CASSLAPREVRSPLHF
d_gene: NA
j_gene: TRBJ1-6
v_gene: TRBV5-1
abundance: NA

CDR3nt: TGCGCCAGCAGCCCCATCTCTGGGGCCAACGTCCTGACTTTC
CDR3aa: CASSPISGANVLTF
d_gene: NA
j_gene: TRBJ2-6
v_gene: TRBV4-1
abundance: NA

CDR3nt: TGTGCCAGCAGGGAAAGGGACAGGGTAACGTATGGCTACACCTTC
CDR3aa: CASRERDRVTYGYTF
d_gene: TRBD1
j_gene: TRBJ1-2
v_gene: TRBV5-4
abundance: NA

CDR3nt: TGTGCCAGCAGCTTAGGGCGGGACAATGAGCAGTTCTTC
CDR3aa: CASSLGRDNEQFF
d_gene: NA
j_gene: TRBJ2-1
v_gene: TRBV7-9
abundance: NA

CDR3nt: TGTGCCAGAAGCTTGGCCGGAGCTAGCTCCTATAATTCACCCCTCCACTTT
CDR3aa: CARSLAGASSYNSPLHF
d_gene: NA
j_gene: TRBJ1-6
v_gene: TRBV5-3
abundance: few

CDR3nt: TGTGCCAGCAGCTTGACAGGGGGAGGGGAGCTGTTTTTT
CDR3aa: CASSLTGGGELFF
d_gene: TRBD1
j_gene: TRBJ2-2
v_gene: TRBV11-2
abundance: once

CDR3nt: TGTGCCAGCAGTTACTCCCGGGTAGAGCAGTTCTTC
CDR3aa: CASSYSRVEQFF
d_gene: NA
j_gene: TRBJ2-1
v_gene: TRBV6-2/TRBV6-3
abundance: NA

CDR3nt: TGTGCCAGCAGTGAAGACGAGGGCGAGCAGTACTTC
CDR3aa: CASSEDEGEQYF
d_gene: NA
j_gene: TRBJ2-7
v_gene: TRBV2
abundance: NA

CDR3nt: TGTGCCAGCAGTGGGGGGCGGACTGGGGCCAACGTCCTGACTTTC
CDR3aa: CASSGGRTGANVLTF
d_gene: NA
j_gene: TRBJ2-6
v_gene: TRBV2
abundance: NA

CDR3nt: TGTGCCAGCAGCGTCCGGGAACAGCAGTACTTC
CDR3aa: CASSVREQQYF
d_gene: NA
j_gene: TRBJ2-7
v_gene: TRBV7-2
abundance: NA

CDR3nt: TGTGCCACCAGTGATCCGAGGGGGAACTATGGTTACACCTTC
CDR3aa: CATSDPRGNYGYTF
d_gene: NA
j_gene: TRBJ1-2
v_gene: TRBV24-1
abundance: NA

CDR3nt: TGTGCCAGCAGCCCCTTAACGGCGGAAAGGACCTTC
CDR3aa: CASSPLTAERTF
d_gene: NA
j_gene: TRBJ1-2
v_gene: TRBV3-1/TRBV3-2
abundance: NA

CDR3nt: TGTGCCAGCAGCCCCCTCAGGGGCGCTGGAAACACCATATATTTT
CDR3aa: CASSPLRGAGNTIYF
d_gene: NA
j_gene: TRBJ1-3
v_gene: TRBV2
abundance: once

CDR3nt: TGCAGCGTTGAAGTAGTGGGGGGGAACACTGAAGCTTTCTTT
CDR3aa: CSVEVVGGNTEAFF
d_gene: NA
j_gene: TRBJ1-1
v_gene: TRBV29-1
abundance: NA

CDR3nt: TGTGCCAGCAGTCCTCGGACAGCAACTAATGAAAAACTGTTTTTT
CDR3aa: CASSPRTATNEKLFF
d_gene: NA
j_gene: TRBJ1-4
v_gene: TRBV28
abundance: NA

CDR3nt: TGTGCCAGCAGCCAAGTCGGACAGGACCAATACACCTTC
CDR3aa: CASSQVGQDQYTF
d_gene: TRBD1
j_gene: TRBJ1-2
v_gene: TRBV3-1/TRBV3-2
abundance: NA

CDR3nt: TGTGCCAGCAGTGAGAACAGGGGGTCCATGGGGGGCTACACCTTC
CDR3aa: CASSENRGSMGGYTF
d_gene: TRBD1
j_gene: TRBJ1-2
v_gene: TRBV2
abundance: NA